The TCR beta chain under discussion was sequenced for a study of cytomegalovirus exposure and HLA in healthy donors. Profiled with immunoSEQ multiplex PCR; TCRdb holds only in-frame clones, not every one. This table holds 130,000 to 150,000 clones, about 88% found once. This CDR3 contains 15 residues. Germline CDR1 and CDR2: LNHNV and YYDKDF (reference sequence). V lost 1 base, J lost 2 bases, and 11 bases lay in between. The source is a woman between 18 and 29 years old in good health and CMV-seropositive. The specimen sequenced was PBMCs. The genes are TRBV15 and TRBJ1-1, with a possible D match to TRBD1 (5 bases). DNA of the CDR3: TGTGCCACCAGCAGAGGGCCGGGGGGAAACACTGAAGCTTTCTTT. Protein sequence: CATSRGPGGNTEAFF.